The following is a T cell receptor (beta chain) sequence with its context. Original methodology: Amplification from reference gene primers served as the basis for estimated nucleated cell counts. Assay used: immunoSEQ multiplex PCR; TCRdb lists only in-frame clones, some missing. The V and J calls and the clone size are those of that table, but D and trimming were determined from the DNA. The repertoire consists of about 200,000 clones, with around 89% occurring once and the leading ten covering approximately 5.6%. The sample originates from a study of blood T cell repertoires in COVID-19. As for the study in general: Researchers got acute and convalescent COVID-19 samples from the United States, Italy and Spain. T cells, B-cell-depleted T cells, or PBMCs supplied cDNA or gDNA.

CDR1 is MNHEY and CDR2 is SMNVEV in the germline V gene (reference sequence). The trim removed 8 bases at V and 8 bases at J, leaving 6 bases unmatched. The CDR3 runs 13 residues. This rearrangement joins TRBV27 to TRBJ1-4; 9 bases are shared with TRBD1. This clonotype originated in a man aged 40-55 years with active or convalescent COVID-19. The sample taken for sequencing was peripheral blood. CDR3 protein: CASSETGGEKLFF. CDR3 DNA sequence: TGTGCCAGCTCAGAGACAGGGGGAGAAAAACTGTTTTTT.